These 16 T cell receptor beta chains were sequenced from one sample in a study of shared clonotypes between healthy human individuals. Data came from immunoSEQ multiplex PCR; TCRdb stores just in-frame clones and leaves some out. The sample shows roughly 1,500,000 clones, 98% of them seen only once. Sequenced input: naive CD4+ T cells sorted from blood. As for subset: CD45RA+ positively selected. The origin of the receptors is a man aged 25 to 45 in good health.

The chain links TRBV29-1 to TRBJ2-1; D is tentatively TRBD1 or TRBD2 (5 bases each). The CDR3 is made up of 14 amino acids. The germline V gene encodes CDR1 SQVTM and CDR2 ANQGSEA. V was pared by 1 base and J by 3 bases, with 10 bases between. CDR3 DNA sequence: TGCAGCGTTGAAGGGGACGCGCGCTACAATGAGCAGTTCTTC. Protein product: CSVEGDARYNEQFF.

V and J are TRBV11-2 and TRBJ2-1, with D unresolved. Germline V gene lookup returns CDR1 SGHAT and CDR2 FQNNGV. Trimming took off 0 bases at V and 0 bases at J, with 12 bases between the two ends. This CDR3 has 17 residues. In nucleotides, the CDR3 is TGTGCCAGCAGCTTAGATGGGCGTCAGAGCTCCTACAATGAGCAGTTCTTC. Translating it yields CASSLDGRQSSYNEQFF.

This chain joins TRBV19 and TRBJ1-1; D gene unclear. Trimming shortened V by 5 bases and J by 8 bases, and 12 bases separated the two germline ends. CDR1 LNHDA and CDR2 SQIVND come from the germline V gene (reference sequence). CDR3 length: 12 amino acids. CDR3 coding DNA: TGTGCCAGTAGTGTCAGGAGGGCCGAAGCTTTCTTT. It encodes CASSVRRAEAFF.

The rearrangement links TRBV28 to TRBJ2-3; D gene ambiguous. V was pared by 5 bases and J by 9 bases, with 9 bases between. Germline assignment: CDR1 MDHEN and CDR2 SYDVKM. The CDR3 has 11 residues. CDR3 in amino acids: CASSDGLTQYF. The CDR3 coding sequence is TGTGCCAGCAGTGACGGGCTGACGCAGTATTTT.

On this clone: Other DNA sequences in this sample translate to the same CDR3. The chain recombines TRBV25-1 with TRBJ2-7; D is unresolved. The CDR3 has 11 residues. Looked up from germline, CDR1 is MGHDK and CDR2 is SYGVNS. Trimming removed 3 bases from V and 4 bases from J, with 4 bases in between. CDR3 DNA: TGTGCCAGCAGTGATCTTTACGAGCAGTACTTC. It codes for CASSDLYEQYF.

The chain is built from TRBV7-6 and TRBJ2-7; 12 nucleotides match TRBD2. Germline CDR1 and CDR2: SGHVS and FNYEAQ. The J segment lost 5 bases and the V segment lost 3 bases, leaving 11 bases of the junction unmatched. The length of the CDR3 is 17 residues. The CDR3 protein is CASSFTSGRRGGNEQYF. DNA of the CDR3: TGTGCCAGCAGCTTTACTAGCGGGAGGCGAGGAGGAAACGAGCAGTACTTC.

The gene calls are TRBV30 and TRBJ1-2; D is uncertain. This CDR3 is built from 13 residues. Germline values: CDR1 GTSNPN, CDR2 SVGIG (reference sequence). V was cut by 0 bases and J by 4 bases, with 9 bases left in between. In DNA form, the CDR3 reads TGTGCCTGGAGTGTACTCGCGACCTATGGCTACACCTTC. It encodes CAWSVLATYGYTF.

The V gene is TRBV5-4, the J gene TRBJ2-5; D is possibly TRBD1 or TRBD2 (6 bases each). The CDR3 has 17 amino acids. The V and J ends lost 0 bases and 3 bases respectively, with 18 bases between them. Germline loops: CDR1 SGHNT, CDR2 YYREEE (reference sequence). CDR3 DNA: TGTGCCAGCAGCTTGGTGGGGGGACCAGGACAGAAAGAGACCCAGTACTTC. The encoded protein is CASSLVGGPGQKETQYF.

V is TRBV11-2 and J is TRBJ2-1, with 8 bases fitting TRBD1. V lost 2 bases and J lost 6; bases outside the gene matches: 15. Germline CDR1 is SGHAT and CDR2 is FQNNGV. The length of the CDR3 is 18 residues. The CDR3 sequence: CASSLLRRRTGFPNEQFF. The CDR3 coding sequence is TGTGCCAGCAGCTTATTACGTCGAAGGACAGGGTTTCCCAATGAGCAGTTCTTC.

This rearrangement joins TRBV27 to TRBJ1-1; possible D gene TRBD1, 5 bases. The CDR3 extends over 14 amino acids. Germline V CDR1 and CDR2: MNHEY, SMNVEV (reference sequence). The V end was cut by 5 bases, the J end by 3 bases, with 13 bases between. DNA for the CDR3: TGTGCCAGCAGTGCCGCAGGGTTCGACACTGAAGCTTTCTTT. Its translation is CASSAAGFDTEAFF.

Details on this clone: The same CDR3 arises from other DNA sequences in this sample as well. V is TRBV28 and J is TRBJ1-5; no firm D call. The CDR3 has 12 residues. Trimming removed 6 bases from V and 4 bases from J, with 7 bases in between. Germline-derived CDR1 and CDR2 are MDHEN and SYDVKM. The chain's CDR3 is CASSPPNQPQHF. CDR3 in DNA: TGTGCCAGCAGCCCTCCGAATCAGCCCCAGCATTTT. Based on the CDR3 plus reference TRBV28 and TRBJ1-5, the full variable domain is DVKVTQSSRYLVKRTGEKVFLECVQDMDHENMFWYRQDPGLGLRLIYFSYDVKMKEKGDIPEGYSVSREKKERFSLILESASTNQTSMYLCASSPPNQPQHFGDGTRLSIL.

The gene calls are TRBV10-1 and TRBJ2-7; D possibly corresponds to TRBD2 (6 bases). Germline V gives CDR1 WNHNN, CDR2 SYGVQD (reference sequence). V lost 2 bases and J 5 bases, leaving 10 bases between the germline ends. This CDR3 has 13 residues. As DNA, the CDR3 is TGCGCCAGCAGTGAGCGGGGGACTGACGAGCAGTACTTC. Translating it yields CASSERGTDEQYF.

On this clone: Other DNA sequences in the sample encode the same CDR3. The chain couples TRBV7-9 to TRBJ1-3; D call uncertain. Germline loops: CDR1 SEHNR, CDR2 FQNEAQ (reference sequence). V was clipped by 5 bases and J by 4 bases, with 9 bases between them. This CDR3 is built from 13 residues. The CDR3 loop is CASSLVGGNTIYF. Here the CDR3 DNA reads TGTGCCAGCAGCCTTGTAGGGGGAAACACCATATATTTT. Full variable domain (missing parts from reference TRBV7-9 and TRBJ1-3): DTGVSQNPRHKITKRGQNVTFRCDPISEHNRLYWYRQTLGQGPEFLTYFQNEAQLEKSRLLSDRFSAERPKGSFSTLEIQRTEQGDSAMYLCASSLVGGNTIYFGEGSWLTVV.

The gene calls are TRBV5-5 and TRBJ2-7; tentative D call: TRBD2 (6 bases). CDR1 is SGHKS, CDR2 YYEKEE, per germline (reference sequence). The CDR3 spans 14 residues. Trimming removed 0 bases from V and 5 bases from J, with 12 bases in between. This chain's CDR3 is CASSLDGRRDEQYF. CDR3 nucleotides: TGTGCCAGCAGCTTGGATGGCCGGAGGGACGAGCAGTACTTC.

The rearrangement links TRBV7-9 to TRBJ1-1; 11 bases line up with TRBD1. This CDR3 is 15 amino acids long. J lost 5 bases, V lost 4 bases, and 6 bases had no gene match. Germline-derived CDR1 and CDR2 are SEHNR and FQNEAQ (reference sequence). CDR3 loop: CASSSGQGAGTEAFF. Written as DNA, the CDR3 is TGTGCCAGCAGCTCTGGACAGGGGGCTGGGACTGAAGCTTTCTTT.

This chain uses TRBV10-3 with TRBJ2-5; 8 bases are shared with TRBD2. V gave up 1 base and J gave up 4 bases; unmatched junction bases: 11. Germline CDR1 is ENHRY and CDR2 is SYGVKD. This CDR3 comprises 17 residues. DNA of the CDR3: TGTGCCATCAGTGAGTTGCAGCGGGAGAAGACAGGAGAGACCCAGTACTTC. This sequence encodes CAISELQREKTGETQYF.